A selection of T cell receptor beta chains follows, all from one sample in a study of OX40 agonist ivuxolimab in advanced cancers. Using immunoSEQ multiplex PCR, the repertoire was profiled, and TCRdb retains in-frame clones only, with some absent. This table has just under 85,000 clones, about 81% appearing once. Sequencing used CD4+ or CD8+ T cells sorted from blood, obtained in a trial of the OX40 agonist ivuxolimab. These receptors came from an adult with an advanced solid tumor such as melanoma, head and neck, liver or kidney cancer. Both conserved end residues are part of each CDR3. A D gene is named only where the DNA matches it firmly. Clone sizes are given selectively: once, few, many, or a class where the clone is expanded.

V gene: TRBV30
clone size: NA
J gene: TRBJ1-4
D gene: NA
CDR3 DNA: TGTGCCTGGAATACGGGGCTTCCGGGTGATGAAAAACTGTTTTTT
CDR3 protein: CAWNTGLPGDEKLFF

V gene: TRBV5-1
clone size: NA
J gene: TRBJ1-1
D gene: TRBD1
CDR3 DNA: TGCGCCAGCAGCTCCGGGACAGGTGGGGGCACTGAAGCTTTCTTT
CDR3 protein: CASSSGTGGGTEAFF

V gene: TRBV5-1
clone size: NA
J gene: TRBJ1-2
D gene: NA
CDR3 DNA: TGCGCCAGCAGCGGAACAGGGTTCGCCAACTATGGCTACACCTTC
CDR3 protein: CASSGTGFANYGYTF

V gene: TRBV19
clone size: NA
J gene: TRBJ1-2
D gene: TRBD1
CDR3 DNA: TGTGCCAGTAGTATAGCCGGGACAGTTTACTATGGCTACACCTTC
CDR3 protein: CASSIAGTVYYGYTF

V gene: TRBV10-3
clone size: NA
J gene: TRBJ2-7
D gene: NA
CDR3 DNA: TGTGCCATAGAGGAGGACACTAGGGGCGAGCAGTACTTC
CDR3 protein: CAIEEDTRGEQYF

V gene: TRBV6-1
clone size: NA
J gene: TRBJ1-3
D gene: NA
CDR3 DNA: TGTGCCAGCAGTGAGATCGGGAGTACCTCTGGAAACACCATATATTTT
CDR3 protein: CASSEIGSTSGNTIYF

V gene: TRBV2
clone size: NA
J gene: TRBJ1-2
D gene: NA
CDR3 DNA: TGTGCCAGCAGTGCAAACTCAGGGGAAGTGGGTGGCTACACCTTC
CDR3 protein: CASSANSGEVGGYTF

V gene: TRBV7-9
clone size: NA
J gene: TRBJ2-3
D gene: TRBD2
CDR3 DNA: TGTGCCAGCAGCTTTATACTGGTCTCTAGCGGGGGAACCACAGATACGCAGTATTTT
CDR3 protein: CASSFILVSSGGTTDTQYF

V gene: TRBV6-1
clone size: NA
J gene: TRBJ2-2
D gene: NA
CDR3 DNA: TGTGCCAGCAGTAAACGGGGTACCGGGGAGCTGTTTTTT
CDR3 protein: CASSKRGTGELFF

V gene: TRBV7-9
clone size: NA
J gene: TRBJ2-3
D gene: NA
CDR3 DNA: TGTGCCAGCAGAGACGGTAGCACAGATACGCAGTATTTT
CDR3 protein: CASRDGSTDTQYF

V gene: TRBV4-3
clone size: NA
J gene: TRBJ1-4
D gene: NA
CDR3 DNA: TGCGCCAGCAGCCAAAGGTTTAACGAAAAACTGTTTTTT
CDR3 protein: CASSQRFNEKLFF

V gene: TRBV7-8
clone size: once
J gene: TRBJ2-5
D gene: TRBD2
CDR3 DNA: TGTGCCAGCAGCGCCCAGGGACTAGCGGGAGAAACCCTCTACTTC
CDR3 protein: CASSAQGLAGETLYF

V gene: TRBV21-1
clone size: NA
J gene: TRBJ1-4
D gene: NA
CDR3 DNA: NA
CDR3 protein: CASSFGTGASSTNEKLFF

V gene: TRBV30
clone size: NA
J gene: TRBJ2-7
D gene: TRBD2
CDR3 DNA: TGTGCCTGGAGTGTCAGCGGGGTCGAGCAGTACTTC
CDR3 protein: CAWSVSGVEQYF

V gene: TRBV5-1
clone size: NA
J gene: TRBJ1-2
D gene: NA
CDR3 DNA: TGCGCCAGCAGCTCACAGGCAGGGAGGGGCTACACCTTC
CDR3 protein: CASSSQAGRGYTF

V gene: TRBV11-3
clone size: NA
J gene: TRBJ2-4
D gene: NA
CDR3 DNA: TGTGCCAGCAGCCCGCGACAGGCACTAGCCAAAAACATTCAGTACTTC
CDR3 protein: CASSPRQALAKNIQYF